The source of this T cell receptor (beta chain) is a study of cytomegalovirus exposure and HLA in healthy donors. The PCR was carried out with 60 Vbeta primers and 13 Jbeta primers. Method: immunoSEQ multiplex PCR; TCRdb's copy keeps in-frame clones and lacks some. The sample has more than 150,000 clones, 82% seen once. Sequenced material: PBMCs. The clonotype originates from a man aged 35 to 55 in good health and CMV-seronegative.

The CDR3 bases are TGTGCCTGGGGCCTCGACAGGGTGAGAGATACGCAGTATTTT. Protein: CAWGLDRVRDTQYF. The V call is TRBV30, the J call TRBJ2-3; TRBD1 matches at 7 bases. There are 14 residues in the CDR3. Trimming at V came to 5 bases and at J to 5 bases, leaving 10 bases not matched to a gene. Germline assignment: CDR1 GTSNPN and CDR2 SVGIG (reference sequence).